The TCR beta chain under discussion was sequenced for a study of blood T cell repertoires in COVID-19. Study information: Spain, Italy and the United States supplied samples that represented acute and convalescent COVID-19. PBMCs, B-cell-depleted T cells, or T cells provided the cDNA or gDNA that made up the material.

Seattle-derived patients entered the study during active infection and were followed longitudinally. Clones were sequenced by immunoSEQ multiplex PCR, and TCRdb holds only the in-frame ones, with some missing. This sample yields hundreds of thousands of clones, of which 86% are seen a single time; around 7.4% belongs to the top ten. V shed 1 base, J shed 3 bases, and the junction held 5 bases outside the gene matches. CDR3 length: 16 residues. Germline loops: CDR1 SGHTA, CDR2 FQGTGA. Sequencing was done on a sample of peripheral blood. The clonotype comes from a woman aged 60 to 75 with COVID-19, enrolled during active disease. The chain combines TRBV7-3 with TRBJ2-1, with 8 bases aligning to TRBD2. The CDR3 is CASSLMAGGNYNEQFF. Written as DNA, the CDR3 is TGTGCCAGCAGCTTAATGGCGGGGGGCAACTACAATGAGCAGTTCTTC.